This T cell receptor beta chain was retrieved from a study of T-cell reconstitution after alpha-beta-depleted transplantation in children. Findings and caveats of the study: Several patients had high TCRbeta diversity at day 60; it came from surviving recipient T cells and thymic progenitors.

During its preparation, the TCRbeta library received unique molecular identifiers. TCRdb re-called the PCR reads through MiXCR, storing one row per CDR3 protein. The sample lists roughly 50,000 distinct CDR3 sequences, 40% to 55% occurring once. The CDR3 runs 16 residues. CDR1 is SQVTM, CDR2 ANQGSEA, per germline. Trimming removed 6 bases from V and 0 bases from J, with 15 bases in between. This clonotype was seen a single time. Its antigen is unknown. The receptor comes from a male patient younger than 18 who had a stem cell transplant for acute lymphoblastic leukemia, so the T cells may come from the graft donor. The chain employs TRBV29-1 and TRBJ2-6, with a possible D match to TRBD1 (9 bases). The sequences come from PBMCs, mostly from graft donor cells, collected 360 days after TCRalphabeta/CD19-depleted stem cell transplant. For the CDR3, the DNA is TGCAGCGTAGCGGGGGACAGGGTCTCTGGGGCCAACGTCCTGACTTTC. Its protein product is CSVAGDRVSGANVLTF.